This T cell receptor beta chain stems from a study of T cells in localized non-small cell lung cancer. Produced via immunoSEQ multiplex PCR; TCRdb's table is partial and in-frame only. The repertoire holds approximately 10,000 clones, with 65% to 90% as singletons. The receptor was isolated from a female donor over 55 with stage II lung adenocarcinoma. The source material was peripheral blood mononuclear cells, sampled before any cancer treatment.

The CDR3 protein is CAWSRDYGDEQYF. CDR3 coding DNA: TGTGCCTGGAGTAGGGATTACGGGGACGAGCAGTACTTC. The rearrangement uses TRBV30 and TRBJ2-7; possible D gene TRBD2, 5 bases. The CDR3 has 13 residues. CDR1 is GTSNPN, CDR2 SVGIG, per germline (reference sequence). Trimming took off 2 bases at V and 5 bases at J, with 13 bases between the two ends. Supplemented by reference TRBV30 and TRBJ2-7, the full variable domain reads SQTIHQWPATLVQPVGSPLSLECTVEGTSNPNLYWYRQAAGRGLQLLFYSVGIGQISSEVPQNLSASRPQDRQFILSSKKLLLSDSGFYLCAWSRDYGDEQYFGPGTRLTVT.